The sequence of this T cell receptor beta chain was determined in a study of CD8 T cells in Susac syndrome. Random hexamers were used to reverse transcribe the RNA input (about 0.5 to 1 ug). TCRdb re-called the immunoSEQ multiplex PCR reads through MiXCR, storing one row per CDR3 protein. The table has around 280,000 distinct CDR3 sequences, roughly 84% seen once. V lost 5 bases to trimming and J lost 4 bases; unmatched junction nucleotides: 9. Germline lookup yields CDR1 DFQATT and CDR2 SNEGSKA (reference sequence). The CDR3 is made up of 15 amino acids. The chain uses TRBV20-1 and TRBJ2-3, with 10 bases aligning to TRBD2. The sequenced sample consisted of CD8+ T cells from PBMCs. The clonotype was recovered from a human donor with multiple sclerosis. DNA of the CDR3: TGCAGTGCTCCTCGACTAGCGGGTGCGGCAGATACGCAGTATTTT. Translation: CSAPRLAGAADTQYF.